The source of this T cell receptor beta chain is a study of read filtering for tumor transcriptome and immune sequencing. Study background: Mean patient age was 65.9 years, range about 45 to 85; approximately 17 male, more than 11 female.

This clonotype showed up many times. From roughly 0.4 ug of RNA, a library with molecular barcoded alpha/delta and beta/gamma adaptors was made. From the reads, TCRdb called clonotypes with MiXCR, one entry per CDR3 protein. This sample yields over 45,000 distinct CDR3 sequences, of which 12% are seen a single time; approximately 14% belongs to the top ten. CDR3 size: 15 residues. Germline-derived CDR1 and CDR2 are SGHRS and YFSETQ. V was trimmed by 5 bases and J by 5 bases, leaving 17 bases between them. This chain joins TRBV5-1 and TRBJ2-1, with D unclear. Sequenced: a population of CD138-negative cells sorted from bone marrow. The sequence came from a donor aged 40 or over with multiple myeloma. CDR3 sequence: CASRPPPFDHNEQFF. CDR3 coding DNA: TGCGCCAGCAGACCTCCCCCATTCGATCACAATGAGCAGTTCTTC.